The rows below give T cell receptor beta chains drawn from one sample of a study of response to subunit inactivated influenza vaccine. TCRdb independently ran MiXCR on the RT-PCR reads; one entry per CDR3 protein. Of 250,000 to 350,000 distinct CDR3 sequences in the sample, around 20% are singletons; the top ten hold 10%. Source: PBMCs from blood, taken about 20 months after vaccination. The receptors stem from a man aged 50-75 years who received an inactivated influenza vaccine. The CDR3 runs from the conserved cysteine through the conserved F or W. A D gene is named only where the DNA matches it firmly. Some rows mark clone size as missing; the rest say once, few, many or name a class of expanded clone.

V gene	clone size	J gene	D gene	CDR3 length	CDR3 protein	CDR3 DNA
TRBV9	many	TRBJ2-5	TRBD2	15	CASSVSGGWQETQYF	TGTGCCAGCAGCGTATCGGGAGGTTGGCAAGAGACCCAGTACTTC
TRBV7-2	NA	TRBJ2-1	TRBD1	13	CASGQGGNNEQFF	TGTGCCAGCGGACAGGGGGGGAACAATGAGCAGTTCTTC
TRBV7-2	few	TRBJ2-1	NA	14	CASSLALHGNEQFF	TGTGCCAGCAGCTTAGCCCTCCATGGGAATGAGCAGTTCTTC
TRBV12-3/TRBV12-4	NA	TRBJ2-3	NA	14	CASCPFNTGPLQYF	TGTGCCAGCTGCCCATTCAATACCGGGCCTTTGCAGTATTTT
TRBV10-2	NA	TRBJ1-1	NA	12	CASSESNSEAFF	TGCGCCAGCAGTGAGTCTAACAGTGAAGCTTTCTTT
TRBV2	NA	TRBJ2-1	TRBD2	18	CASRPGLAGVHSYNEQFF	TGTGCCAGCAGGCCGGGACTAGCGGGGGTTCACTCCTACAATGAGCAGTTCTTC
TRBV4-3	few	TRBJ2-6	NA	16	CASSQDRGAGANVLTF	TGCGCCAGCAGCCAAGACAGGGGCGCTGGGGCCAACGTCCTGACTTTC
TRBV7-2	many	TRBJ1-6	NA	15	CASSSTGTDNSPLHF	TGTGCCAGCAGCTCCACCGGGACGGATAATTCACCCCTCCACTTT
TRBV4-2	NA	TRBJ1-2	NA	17	CASSQDRGLLLNYGYTF	TGTGCCAGCAGCCAAGATAGGGGACTCCTTCTTAACTATGGCTACACCTTC
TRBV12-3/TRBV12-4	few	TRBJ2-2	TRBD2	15	CASSPTGRHTGELFF	TGTGCCAGCAGTCCGACCGGGAGGCACACCGGGGAGCTGTTTTTT
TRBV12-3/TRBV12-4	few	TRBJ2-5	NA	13	CASSLQGRVTQYF	TGTGCCAGCAGTTTACAGGGCCGGGTGACCCAGTACTTC
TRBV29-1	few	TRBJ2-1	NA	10	CSGTINEQFF	TGCAGCGGGACGATCAATGAGCAGTTCTTC
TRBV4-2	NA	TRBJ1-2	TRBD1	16	CASSPGASGQNYGYTF	TGTGCCAGCAGCCCAGGAGCCTCGGGACAGAACTATGGCTACACCTTC
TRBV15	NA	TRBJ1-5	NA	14	CATSRDFGTQPQHF	TGTGCCACCAGCAGAGATTTTGGAACTCAGCCCCAGCATTTT
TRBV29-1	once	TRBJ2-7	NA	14	CSVEGAQPLYEQYF	TGCAGCGTTGAAGGAGCCCAGCCCCTCTACGAGCAGTACTTC
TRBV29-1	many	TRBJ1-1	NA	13	CSVEAGTRTEAFF	TGCAGCGTTGAAGCAGGAACCCGAACTGAAGCTTTCTTT
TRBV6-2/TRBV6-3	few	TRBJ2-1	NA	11	CASGPGLEQFF	TGTGCCAGCGGACCGGGCCTCGAGCAGTTCTTC
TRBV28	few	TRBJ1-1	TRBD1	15	CASSSLDRASAEAFF	TGTGCCAGCAGTTCACTGGACAGGGCATCGGCTGAAGCTTTCTTT
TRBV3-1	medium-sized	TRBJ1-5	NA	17	CASSQEFRGPNNQPQHF	TGTGCCAGCAGCCAAGAATTTCGGGGACCGAACAATCAGCCCCAGCATTTT
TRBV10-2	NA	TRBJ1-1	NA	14	CDSSRGPVNTEAFF	TGCGACAGCAGCCGAGGACCGGTGAACACTGAAGCTTTCTTT
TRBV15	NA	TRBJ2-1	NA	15	CATSRDVSSYNEQFF	TGTGCCACCAGCAGAGACGTCTCCTCCTACAATGAGCAGTTCTTC
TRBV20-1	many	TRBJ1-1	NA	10	CSAWGTEAFF	TGCAGTGCTTGGGGGACGGAAGCTTTCTTT
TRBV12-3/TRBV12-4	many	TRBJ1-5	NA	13	CASSPASGQPQHF	TGTGCCAGCAGTCCCGCTTCGGGTCAGCCCCAGCATTTT
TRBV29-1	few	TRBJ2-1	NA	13	CSVEIGVRNEQFF	TGCAGCGTTGAAATAGGTGTCCGCAATGAGCAGTTCTTC
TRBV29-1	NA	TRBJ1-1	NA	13	CSAAGDMNTEAFF	TGCAGCGCTGCAGGAGATATGAACACTGAAGCTTTCTTT
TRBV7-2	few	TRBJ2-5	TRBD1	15	CASSFWTGVGETQYF	TGTGCCAGCAGCTTCTGGACAGGGGTGGGAGAGACCCAGTACTTC
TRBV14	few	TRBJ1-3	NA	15	CASSHTANGGNTIYF	TGTGCCAGCAGCCATACGGCCAACGGGGGAAACACCATATATTTT
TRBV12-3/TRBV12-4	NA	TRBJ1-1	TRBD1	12	CASRQGITEAFF	TGTGCCAGCCGACAGGGGATAACTGAAGCTTTCTTT
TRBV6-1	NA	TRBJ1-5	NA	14	CASSPRANNQPQHF	TGTGCCAGCAGTCCACGGGCTAACAATCAGCCCCAGCATTTT
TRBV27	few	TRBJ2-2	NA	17	CASSLDTGLGIRGELFF	TGTGCCAGCAGTTTAGATACAGGGTTAGGGATACGCGGGGAGCTGTTTTTT
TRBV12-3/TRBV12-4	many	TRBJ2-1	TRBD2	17	CASSFQLSGGKYNEQFF	TGTGCCAGCAGTTTCCAGCTAAGCGGGGGCAAATACAATGAGCAGTTCTTC
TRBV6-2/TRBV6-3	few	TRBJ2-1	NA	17	CASSRPGVSSSPDEQFF	TGTGCCAGCAGTCGACCCGGAGTGTCTAGCTCGCCGGATGAGCAGTTCTTC
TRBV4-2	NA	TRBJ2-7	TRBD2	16	CASSQYESGSSYEQYF	TGTGCCAGCAGCCAATACGAAAGCGGGAGTTCCTACGAGCAGTACTTC
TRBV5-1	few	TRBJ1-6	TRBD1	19	CASRRGQDPATDLNSPLHF	TGCGCCAGCAGAAGGGGACAGGATCCCGCAACGGACCTTAATTCACCCCTCCACTTT
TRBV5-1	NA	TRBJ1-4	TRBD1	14	CASRFDRAFEKLFF	TGCGCCAGCAGATTTGACAGGGCCTTTGAAAAACTGTTTTTT
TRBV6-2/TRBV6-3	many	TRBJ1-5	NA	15	CASSFGLGGNQPQHF	TGTGCCAGCAGTTTCGGACTCGGGGGCAATCAGCCCCAGCATTTT
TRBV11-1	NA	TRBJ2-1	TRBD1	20	CASSFPPPDRGQPSYNEQFF	TGTGCCAGCAGCTTCCCCCCACCGGACAGGGGGCAACCCTCCTACAATGAGCAGTTCTTC
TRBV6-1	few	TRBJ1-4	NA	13	CASGRTENEKLFF	TGTGCCAGCGGGAGGACAGAAAATGAAAAACTGTTTTTT
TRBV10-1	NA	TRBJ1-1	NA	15	CASSENQGSSTEAFF	TGCGCCAGCAGTGAGAACCAGGGGTCTAGCACTGAAGCTTTCTTT
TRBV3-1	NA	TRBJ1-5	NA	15	CASSQVLGANQPQHF	TGTGCCAGCAGCCAAGTGCTGGGGGCTAATCAGCCCCAGCATTTT
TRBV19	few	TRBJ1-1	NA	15	CASTPVLFVNTEAFF	TGTGCCAGTACCCCGGTCCTTTTCGTGAACACTGAAGCTTTCTTT
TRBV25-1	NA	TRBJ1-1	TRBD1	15	CASSLPGQANTEAFF	TGTGCCAGCAGTCTCCCGGGACAGGCGAACACTGAAGCTTTCTTT
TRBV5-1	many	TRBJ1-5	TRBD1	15	CASSWTGTDNQPQHF	TGCGCCAGCAGCTGGACCGGGACAGATAATCAGCCCCAGCATTTT
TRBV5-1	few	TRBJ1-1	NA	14	CASSLAGIATEAFF	TGCGCCAGCAGCTTGGCAGGGATTGCGACTGAAGCTTTCTTT
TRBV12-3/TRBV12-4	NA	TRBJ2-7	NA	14	CASGQGASPYEQYF	TGTGCCAGCGGCCAGGGTGCCTCCCCCTACGAGCAGTACTTC
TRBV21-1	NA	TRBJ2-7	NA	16	CASSNGQRVKRREQYF	TGTGCCAGCAGCAACGGACAGAGAGTAAAGCGTAGGGAGCAGTACTTC
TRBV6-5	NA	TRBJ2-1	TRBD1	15	CASSYEGQGWDEQFF	TGTGCCAGCAGTTACGAGGGACAGGGGTGGGATGAGCAGTTCTTC
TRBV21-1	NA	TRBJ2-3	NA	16	CASTTLDDHYTDTQYF	TGTGCCAGCACCACCCTAGATGATCATTACACAGATACGCAGTATTTT
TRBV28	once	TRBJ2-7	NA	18	CASSFPYVRGSSSYEQYF	TGTGCCAGCAGTTTTCCGTATGTGAGGGGTTCTAGCTCCTACGAGCAGTACTTC
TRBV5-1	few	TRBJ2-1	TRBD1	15	CASSTGGGSYNEQFF	TGCGCCAGCAGCACAGGGGGAGGCTCCTACAATGAGCAGTTCTTC
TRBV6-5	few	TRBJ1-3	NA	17	CASSYSPGGLGGNTIYF	TGTGCCAGCAGTTACTCGCCCGGGGGCTTGGGTGGAAACACCATATATTTT
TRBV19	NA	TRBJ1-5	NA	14	CASSMLQDNQPQHF	TGTGCCAGTAGTATGCTCCAGGACAATCAGCCCCAGCATTTT
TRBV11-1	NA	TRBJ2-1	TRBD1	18	CASSFPSAIEQGVNEQFF	TGTGCCAGCAGCTTCCCCTCAGCTATAGAACAGGGGGTCAATGAGCAGTTCTTC
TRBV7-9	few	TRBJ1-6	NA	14	CASSLAILLSPLHF	TGTGCCAGCAGCTTAGCTATCTTGCTCTCACCCCTCCACTTT
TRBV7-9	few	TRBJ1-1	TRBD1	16	CASSLVRDRGRTEAFF	TGTGCCAGCAGCTTAGTTCGGGACAGGGGCCGTACTGAAGCTTTCTTT
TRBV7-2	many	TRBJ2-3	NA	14	CASSFRSHTDTQYF	TGTGCCAGCAGCTTCCGGTCTCACACAGATACGCAGTATTTT